This T cell receptor beta chain is drawn from a study of T-cell reconstitution after alpha-beta-depleted transplantation in children. General observations from the study: By one year post-transplant, T-cell counts and diversity largely arose from T cells that were newly produced. Surviving recipient T cells and intrathymic progenitors accounted for some patients' high TCRbeta diversity at day 60. Reported findings indicate that, about two months after transplant, alpha-beta T cells came from several hundred expanded clones, which were derived from non-depleted graft cells.

The table lists this clonotype with a few counts. Its specificity is unknown. Molecular barcoding with unique molecular identifiers was used for the TCRbeta library. MiXCR was run by TCRdb on the PCR reads, yielding one entry per CDR3 protein. Of fewer than 350,000 distinct CDR3 sequences listed, roughly 7.8% are singletons. The V gene end was trimmed by 5 bases and the J gene end by 4 bases; junction bases not matched to a gene: 13. The V gene's germline CDR1 is MNHEY and CDR2 SVGAGI. This CDR3 is 16 amino acids long. The receptor comes from a female patient aged 2 to 10 who had a stem cell transplant for Fanconi anemia, so the T cells may come from the graft donor. Sequences were derived from peripheral blood, sampled 360 days after TCRalphabeta/CD19-depleted stem cell transplant. The chain carries TRBV6-5 and TRBJ2-7, with 8 positions matching TRBD1. The CDR3 protein is CASSHLPAGQGYEQYF. In DNA, the CDR3 is TGTGCCAGCAGTCACTTACCCGCCGGACAGGGATACGAGCAGTACTTC.